This T cell receptor (beta chain) is from a study of post-analysis software for immune sequencing data. Study overall: The patients showed relapsing-remitting, secondary progressive and progressive-relapsing multiple sclerosis courses.

This CDR3 spans 12 amino acids. Germline CDR1 is ENHRY and CDR2 is SYGVKD. V was clipped by 6 bases and J by 2 bases, with 8 bases between them. Notes on this clonotype: Its antigen is still unknown.

Study results and limitations: Controls showed significantly higher normalized Chao1 diversity than did multiple sclerosis patients. Comparison of patients with controls showed five TRBV segments more frequent in patients, TRBV5-6, TRBV5-1 and TRBV20-1 among them.

TCR beta cDNA libraries included unique molecular identifiers. TCRdb processed the PCR reads anew with MiXCR; each CDR3 protein has one entry. The table shows about 820,000 distinct CDR3 sequences, with approximately 53% occurring only once. The receptor was isolated from a girl between 5 and 17 years old with multiple sclerosis. Sequenced input: blood. The V call is TRBV10-3, the J call TRBJ2-7, with D unclear. CDR3 in DNA: TGTGCCATCAGCGCAGAGACCTACGAGCAGTACTTC. Amino acid sequence: CAISAETYEQYF.